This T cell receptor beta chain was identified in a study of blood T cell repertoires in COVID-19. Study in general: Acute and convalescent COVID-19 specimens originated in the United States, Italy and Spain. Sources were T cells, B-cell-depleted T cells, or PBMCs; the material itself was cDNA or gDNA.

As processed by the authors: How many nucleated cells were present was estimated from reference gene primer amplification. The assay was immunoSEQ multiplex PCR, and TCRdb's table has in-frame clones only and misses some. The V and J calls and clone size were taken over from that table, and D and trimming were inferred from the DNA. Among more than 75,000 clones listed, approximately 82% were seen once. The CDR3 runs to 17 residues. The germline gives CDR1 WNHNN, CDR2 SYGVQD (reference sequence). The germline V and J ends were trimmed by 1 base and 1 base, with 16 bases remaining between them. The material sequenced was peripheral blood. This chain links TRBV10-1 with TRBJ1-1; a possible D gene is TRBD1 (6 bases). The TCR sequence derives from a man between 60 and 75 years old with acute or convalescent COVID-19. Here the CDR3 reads CASSEWGGQEGNTEAFF. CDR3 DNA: TGCGCCAGCAGTGAGTGGGGGGGCCAGGAGGGGAACACTGAAGCTTTCTTT.